Presented here are 28 T cell receptor beta chains from one specimen sequenced in a study of cytomegalovirus exposure and HLA in healthy donors. PCR primers comprised 60 Vbeta and 13 Jbeta primers. Clones were read by immunoSEQ multiplex PCR, and TCRdb kept only the in-frame ones, dropping some. The repertoire holds some 140,000 clones, with 64% as singletons. Sequenced material: PBMCs. Receptors were obtained from a woman aged 40 to 49 in good health and CMV-seronegative.

The chain recombines TRBV4-1 with TRBJ1-1; D ambiguous. Trimming took 11 bases from V and 8 from J, leaving 9 bases between them. CDR3 size: 9 residues. The germline gives CDR1 MGHRA, CDR2 YSYEKL. The DNA of the CDR3 is TGCGCCGGCTTTCCGGAAGCTTTCTTT. Its translation: CAGFPEAFF.

The CDR3 nucleotides read TGCGCCAGCAGCTTGAGCGGGGAGCTCGGTGAGCAGTTCTTC. This translates into CASSLSGELGEQFF. The chain carries TRBV5-1 and TRBJ2-1, with TRBD2 matching over 7 bases. Germline CDR1 and CDR2: SGHRS and YFSETQ. The V and J ends lost 1 base and 9 bases, in that order; junction bases with no gene match: 7. The CDR3 consists of 14 residues.

This chain links TRBV27 with TRBJ2-4; TRBD2 agrees at 9 bases. Germline CDR1 reads MNHEY; CDR2 reads SMNVEV (reference sequence). V trimming: 5 bases; J trimming: 0 bases; junction bases outside the gene matches: 11. This CDR3 region has 18 residues. The DNA for the CDR3 is TGTGCCAGCAGTCCAACGGAGCGGGGGGACCTAGCCAAAAACATTCAGTACTTC. Amino acids: CASSPTERGDLAKNIQYF.

V is TRBV5-1 and J is TRBJ1-5; no clear D gene. The CDR3 extends over 16 amino acids. Germline values: CDR1 SGHRS, CDR2 YFSETQ. V dropped 10 bases and J dropped 5 bases, with 25 bases sitting between them. The chain's CDR3 is CAGSDYREGYYQPQHF. In DNA form, the CDR3 reads TGCGCCGGGAGTGACTATCGGGAAGGTTACTATCAGCCCCAGCATTTT.

This clone was observed a few times. V usage is TRBV6-1 and J usage is TRBJ2-5; tentatively, D is TRBD2 (6 bases). The CDR3 consists of 15 residues. V shed 3 bases and J shed 4 bases, with 15 bases lying between them. Germline V gene lookup returns CDR1 MNHNS and CDR2 SASEGT. In nucleotides, the CDR3 is TGTGCCAGCAGTGACCTAGTTAGCGGTCGAGAGACCCAGTACTTC. This translates into CASSDLVSGRETQYF.

The chain has TRBV30 and TRBJ2-5; 11 nucleotides line up with TRBD2. The CDR3 spans 15 residues. The V segment lost 2 bases and the J segment 2 bases; nucleotides outside the gene matches: 4. The V gene's germline CDR1 is GTSNPN and CDR2 SVGIG (reference sequence). Written as DNA, the CDR3 is TGTGCCTGGAGTTTTAGCGGGGGGGGGCAAGAGACCCAGTACTTC. Translated: CAWSFSGGGQETQYF.

This clone has more than one count but fewer than ten. This rearrangement joins TRBV5-4 to TRBJ1-2; possible D gene TRBD1, 5 bases. Trimming took off 0 bases at V and 4 bases at J, with 19 bases between the two ends. The CDR3 has 17 residues. CDR1 is SGHNT, CDR2 YYREEE, per germline (reference sequence). CDR3 sequence reads: CASSLGVLPLGLYGYTF. In DNA, the CDR3 is TGTGCCAGCAGCTTGGGTGTCCTTCCTTTGGGGCTCTATGGCTACACCTTC.

This chain links TRBV5-4 with TRBJ1-2, with 9 bases fitting TRBD1. The CDR3 has 15 amino acids. Germline lookup yields CDR1 SGHNT and CDR2 YYREEE (reference sequence). The J segment lost 8 bases and the V segment lost 4 bases, leaving 12 bases of the junction unmatched. CDR3: CASSPGTGMMTGYTF. The DNA of the CDR3 is TGTGCCAGCAGCCCGGGGACAGGGATGATGACAGGCTACACCTTC.

This clone showed up just a few times. This chain links TRBV11-3 with TRBJ2-2; TRBD2 might be the D (5 bases). V lost 4 bases to trimming and J lost 0 bases, with 18 bases between them. This CDR3 contains 18 residues. The germline V gene has CDR1 SGHNT and CDR2 YENEEA. CDR3 in DNA: TGTGCCAGCAGCTCCACCCACGGTCCGGGGTCGAACACCGGGGAGCTGTTTTTT. It encodes CASSSTHGPGSNTGELFF. Variable domain in full (rest from reference TRBV11-3 and TRBJ2-2): EAGVVQSPRYKIIEKKQPVAFWCNPISGHNTLYWYLQNLGQGPELLIRYENEEAVDDSQLPKDRFSAERLKGVDSTLKIQPAELGDSAVYLCASSSTHGPGSNTGELFFGEGSRLTVL.

In DNA form, the CDR3 reads TGTGCCAGCAGCTCTCAAGGACTAGCGGGGGGGCCGCCCCAATCCTACGAGCAGTACTTC. This sequence encodes CASSSQGLAGGPPQSYEQYF. The V gene is TRBV9, the J gene TRBJ2-7; TRBD2 matches at 15 bases. The germline V gene encodes CDR1 SGDLS and CDR2 YYNGEE. This CDR3 is built from 20 residues. V gave up 4 bases and J gave up 1 base; unmatched junction bases: 15. Filled out from reference TRBV9 and TRBJ2-7, the complete variable domain reads DSGVTQTPKHLITATGQRVTLRCSPRSGDLSVYWYQQSLDQGLQFLIQYYNGEERAKGNILERFSAQQFPDLHSELNLSSLELGDSALYFCASSSQGLAGGPPQSYEQYFGPGTRLTVT.

V usage is TRBV16 and J usage is TRBJ2-7, with TRBD1 matching 11 bases. Germline trimming cut 4 bases from V and 1 base from J; bases unmatched to any gene: 6. The germline gives CDR1 KGHSY, CDR2 FQNENV. This CDR3 has 16 residues. CDR3 protein: CASSPQGQGASYEQYF. CDR3 DNA: TGTGCCAGCAGCCCCCAAGGACAGGGGGCTTCCTACGAGCAGTACTTC.

This chain uses TRBV7-6 with TRBJ2-7; no reliable D call. Germline assignment: CDR1 SGHVS and CDR2 FNYEAQ. CDR3 size: 16 residues. Trimming took 1 base from V and 0 from J, leaving 13 bases between them. CDR3 nucleotides: TGTGCCAGCAGCTTAGGTGCCCGACACGGCTCCTACGAGCAGTACTTC. Translated, it gives CASSLGARHGSYEQYF.

In its sample, this clone was seen a few times. CDR3 DNA: TGCGCCAGCAGTGAGGCAGGGGTCCGTGCCGGGGAGCTGTTTTTT. This encodes CASSEAGVRAGELFF. This rearrangement joins TRBV10-1 to TRBJ2-2; TRBD1 is a possible D gene (6 bases). The CDR3 consists of 15 residues. Germline V gene data show CDR1 as WNHNN and CDR2 as SYGVQD (reference sequence). V was pared by 2 bases and J by 6 bases, with 13 bases between.

Only a few counts were recorded for this clone. The chain is built from TRBV25-1 and TRBJ2-7, with a possible D match to TRBD1 (5 bases). Germline CDR1 is MGHDK and CDR2 is SYGVNS. V was clipped by 7 bases and J by 2 bases, with 6 bases between them. The CDR3 contains 11 residues. The CDR3 region is CASTRAYEQYF. The CDR3, as DNA: TGTGCCAGCACCAGGGCCTACGAGCAGTACTTC.

This clone was counted only a few times. V and J are TRBV9 and TRBJ2-7; the match to TRBD2 covers 7 bases. V lost 4 bases to trimming and J lost 1 base; unmatched junction nucleotides: 8. This CDR3 spans 15 amino acids. Germline V CDR1 and CDR2: SGDLS, YYNGEE. CDR3 sequence (DNA): TGTGCCAGCAGCATCCGGGGGGACCCTTCCTACGAGCAGTACTTC. Translated, it gives CASSIRGDPSYEQYF.

This clone has more than one count but fewer than ten. The J gene is TRBJ2-7, the V gene TRBV7-2, with D uncertain. The germline gives CDR1 SGHTA, CDR2 FQGNSA. The CDR3 totals 12 residues. Deletions cut 3 bases from V and 3 bases from J, with 6 bases between. For the CDR3, the DNA is TGTGCCAGCAGCTTTACCAGCTACGAGCAGTACTTC. Translation gives CASSFTSYEQYF.

The rearrangement joins TRBV27 to TRBJ1-2, with 7 bases lining up with TRBD1. Per germline, CDR1 MNHEY and CDR2 SMNVEV (reference sequence). Losses at the gene ends were 5 bases for V and 6 bases for J; bases not matched to a gene: 12. This CDR3 comprises 15 residues. CDR3 loop: CASSKGQPVNHGYTF. The CDR3 coding sequence is TGTGCCAGCAGTAAGGGACAGCCGGTCAACCATGGCTACACCTTC.

In this sample, this clone turned up a few times. This chain uses TRBV5-4 with TRBJ2-3, with a possible D match to TRBD1 (6 bases). The germline V gene encodes CDR1 SGHNT and CDR2 YYREEE (reference sequence). The CDR3 has 14 residues. Trimming removed 10 bases from V and 1 base from J, with 16 bases in between. This CDR3 is CASQGTGRTDTQYF. Written as DNA, the CDR3 is TGTGCCTCCCAAGGAACAGGGCGCACAGATACGCAGTATTTT.

The chain employs TRBV7-2 and TRBJ1-2, with D possibly matching TRBD1 (5 bases). CDR1 and CDR2 from the germline V gene are SGHTA and FQGNSA. This CDR3 is built from 13 residues. V was pared by 1 base and J by 3 bases, with 6 bases between. In DNA form, the CDR3 reads TGTGCCAGCAGCTTAGGGGGCTACTATGGCTACACCTTC. Amino acids: CASSLGGYYGYTF.

This clone turned up a few times. The chain couples TRBV10-3 to TRBJ2-4, with TRBD1 matching 8 bases. The CDR3 covers 16 residues. The junction had 4 bases not matched to a gene; V was cut back by 3 bases and J by 0 bases. The germline gives CDR1 ENHRY, CDR2 SYGVKD. The CDR3 nucleotides are TGTGCCATCAGTGACGGGGACAGGTTAGCCAAAAACATTCAGTACTTC. Translated, it gives CAISDGDRLAKNIQYF.

The chain recombines TRBV29-1 with TRBJ1-2, with TRBD1 matching 8 bases. With V trimmed by 0 bases and J by 7 bases, 4 bases remained unmatched. This CDR3 spans 13 amino acids. Germline V gives CDR1 SQVTM, CDR2 ANQGSEA. CDR3 sequence reads: CSVEEAGGSGYTF. CDR3 DNA sequence: TGCAGCGTTGAAGAGGCAGGGGGCAGTGGCTACACCTTC.

This clone was seen a few times. The V and J genes are TRBV5-5 and TRBJ2-7; perhaps TRBD1 as D (5 bases). The CDR3 loop spans 13 amino acids. CDR1 SGHKS and CDR2 YYEKEE come from the germline V gene (reference sequence). V lost 2 bases to trimming and J lost 3 bases, with 9 bases between them. As DNA, the CDR3 is TGTGCCAGCAGCTTTGGGGCCAGCTACGAGCAGTACTTC. This sequence encodes CASSFGASYEQYF.

A few counts support this clone. The V and J genes are TRBV7-6 and TRBJ2-2, with 11 bases fitting TRBD2. The germline CDR1 and CDR2 sequences are SGHVS and FNYEAQ. The CDR3 extends over 19 amino acids. J gave up 0 bases and V 5 bases, and 11 bases lay outside the gene matches. The CDR3 reads CASSAWGLAGGPNTGELFF. The CDR3 coding sequence is TGTGCCAGCAGCGCCTGGGGCCTAGCGGGGGGACCGAACACCGGGGAGCTGTTTTTT.

The chain links TRBV7-3 to TRBJ2-5, with D unclear. Between the trimmed V and J ends, which lost 1 base and 2 bases, there was a span of 5 bases. Looked up from germline, CDR1 is SGHTA and CDR2 is FQGTGA. The CDR3 spans 13 residues. CDR3 DNA sequence: TGTGCCAGCAGCTTAAAATATCAAGAGACCCAGTACTTC. Translating it yields CASSLKYQETQYF.

The V gene is TRBV5-1, the J gene TRBJ1-1; D is perhaps TRBD1 (6 bases). The length of the CDR3 is 14 residues. The V end was cut by 3 bases, the J end by 5 bases, with 14 bases between. Germline V gene lookup returns CDR1 SGHRS and CDR2 YFSETQ. This CDR3 is CASSSREGGTEAFF. CDR3 in DNA: TGCGCCAGCAGCTCTAGGGAGGGGGGAACTGAAGCTTTCTTT. Supplemented by reference TRBV5-1 and TRBJ1-1, the full variable domain reads KAGVTQTPRYLIKTRGQQVTLSCSPISGHRSVSWYQQTPGQGLQFLFEYFSETQRNKGNFPGRFSGRQFSNSRSEMNVSTLELGDSALYLCASSSREGGTEAFFGQGTRLTVV.

This clone has a handful of counts. The V gene is TRBV18, the J gene TRBJ1-6; no clear D gene. Trimming removed 2 bases from V and 7 bases from J, with 9 bases in between. Germline CDR1 is KGHSH and CDR2 is LQKENI. This CDR3 has 14 amino acids. CDR3 protein: CASSPMAENSPLHF. The CDR3 DNA reads TGTGCCAGCTCACCAATGGCGGAGAATTCACCCCTCCACTTT.

J is TRBJ2-3 and V is TRBV10-2; 10 bases fit TRBD2. Germline V gene lookup returns CDR1 WSHSY and CDR2 SAAADI. V trimming: 3 bases; J trimming: 1 base; junction bases outside the gene matches: 10. The length of the CDR3 is 18 residues. The CDR3 loop reads CASSDLAGAPLGTDTQYF. For the CDR3, the DNA is TGCGCCAGCAGTGATCTAGCGGGGGCGCCGTTAGGCACAGATACGCAGTATTTT.

This clone was detected a few times. The chain links TRBV30 to TRBJ2-1, with unresolved D. CDR1 is GTSNPN and CDR2 is SVGIG in the germline V gene (reference sequence). There are 13 residues in the CDR3. CDR3 in DNA: TGTGCGGCCTGCCAGAACTCCTACAATGAGCAGTTCTTC. Translating it yields CAACQNSYNEQFF.